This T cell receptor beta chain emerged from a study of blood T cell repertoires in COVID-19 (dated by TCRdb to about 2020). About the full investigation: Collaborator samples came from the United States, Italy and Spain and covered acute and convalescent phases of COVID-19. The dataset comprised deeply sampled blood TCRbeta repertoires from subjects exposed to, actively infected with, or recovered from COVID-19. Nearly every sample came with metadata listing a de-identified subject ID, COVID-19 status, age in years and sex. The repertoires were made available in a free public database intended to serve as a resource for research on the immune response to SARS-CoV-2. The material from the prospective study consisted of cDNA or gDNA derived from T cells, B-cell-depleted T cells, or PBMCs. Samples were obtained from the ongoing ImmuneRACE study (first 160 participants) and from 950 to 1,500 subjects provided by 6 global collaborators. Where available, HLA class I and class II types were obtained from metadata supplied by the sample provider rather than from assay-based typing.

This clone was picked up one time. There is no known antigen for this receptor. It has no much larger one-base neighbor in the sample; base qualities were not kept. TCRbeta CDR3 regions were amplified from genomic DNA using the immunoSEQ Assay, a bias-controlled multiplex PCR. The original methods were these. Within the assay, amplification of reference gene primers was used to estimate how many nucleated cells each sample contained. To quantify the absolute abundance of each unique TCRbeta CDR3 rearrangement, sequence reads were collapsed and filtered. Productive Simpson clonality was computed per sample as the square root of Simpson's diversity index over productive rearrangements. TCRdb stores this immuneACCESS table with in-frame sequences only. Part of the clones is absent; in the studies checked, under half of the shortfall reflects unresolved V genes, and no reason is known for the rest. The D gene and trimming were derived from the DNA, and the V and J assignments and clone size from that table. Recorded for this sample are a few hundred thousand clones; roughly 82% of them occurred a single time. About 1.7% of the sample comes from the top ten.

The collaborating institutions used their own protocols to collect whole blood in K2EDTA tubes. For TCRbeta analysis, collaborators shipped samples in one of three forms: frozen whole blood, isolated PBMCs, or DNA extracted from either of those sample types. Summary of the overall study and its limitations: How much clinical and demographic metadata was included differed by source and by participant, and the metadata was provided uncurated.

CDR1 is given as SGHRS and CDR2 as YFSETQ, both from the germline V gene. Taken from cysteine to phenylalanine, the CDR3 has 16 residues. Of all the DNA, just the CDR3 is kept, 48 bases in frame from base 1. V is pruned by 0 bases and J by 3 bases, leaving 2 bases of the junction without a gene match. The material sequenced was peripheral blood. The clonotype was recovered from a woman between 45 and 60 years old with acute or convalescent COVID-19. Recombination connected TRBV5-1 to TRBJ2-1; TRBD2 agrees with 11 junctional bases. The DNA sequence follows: TGCGCCAGCAGCTTGGGTAGCGGGAGGGACTACAATGAGCAGTTCTTC. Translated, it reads CASSLGSGRDYNEQFF.